This T cell receptor (beta chain) was captured in a study of shared clonotypes between healthy human individuals. The study enrolled healthy HIV-negative adults without recent acute infections or vaccinations as donors. The material for each subset, its genomic DNA, was split evenly across several immunoSEQ plates. TCRdb's copy holds only in-frame clones and misses some; the assay was immunoSEQ multiplex PCR. The sample shows about half a million clones, about 85% of them seen only once. Study results and caveats: Only blood was sampled, and tissue TCR repertoires likely differ from blood ones. Expectations were that clonotype sharing among donors would be affected by sequencing depth.

CDR1 is SNHLY and CDR2 is FYNNEI in the germline V gene. There are 12 residues in the CDR3. V was trimmed by 6 bases and J by 3 bases, leaving 8 bases between them. Concerning this clone itself: The target antigen is unknown.

This sequence was found in a woman aged 40-49 years in good health. Some clones in this sample may be carry-over from other donors' samples. The rearrangement uses TRBV2 and TRBJ1-2; TRBD1 is a possible D gene (5 bases). Specimen: PBMCs. CDR3 in amino acids: CASRMTDYGYTF. The CDR3 DNA reads as TGTGCCAGCAGAATGACAGACTATGGCTACACCTTC.